This passage covers 26 T cell receptor beta chains from one sample sequenced in a study of response to subunit inactivated influenza vaccine. TCRdb re-analysed the RT-PCR reads in MiXCR, keeping a single row per CDR3 protein. Of roughly 180,000 distinct CDR3 sequences listed, around 8.8% are singletons. The starting material was non-naive T cells sorted from PBMCs, obtained on the day of vaccination. These receptors were obtained from a man aged 45-65 years who received an inactivated influenza vaccine.

This clonotype was recorded a few times. The J gene is TRBJ2-5, the V gene TRBV24-1; TRBD1 matches 8 bases. Per germline, CDR1 KGHDR and CDR2 SFDVKD. The CDR3 covers 15 residues. Unmatched junction bases numbered 3, after V lost 4 bases and J lost 0 bases. The DNA for the CDR3 is TGTGCCACCAGTGACCCGACAGGGGACCAAGAGACCCAGTACTTC. Amino acid sequence: CATSDPTGDQETQYF.

This clonotype has just a few counts. V usage is TRBV28 and J usage is TRBJ2-1; D may be TRBD2 (5 bases). V shed 2 bases and J shed 4 bases, with 18 bases lying between them. CDR1 is MDHEN, CDR2 SYDVKM, per germline. This CDR3 is 17 amino acids long. CDR3 protein: CASSLPRTHRGYNEQFF. The CDR3 region has the DNA TGTGCCAGCAGTTTACCCCGGACCCATCGGGGTTACAATGAGCAGTTCTTC.

This clonotype came up a few times. The CDR3 protein is CSARDLERMNTGELFF. CDR3 coding DNA: TGCAGTGCTAGAGATCTTGAGCGGATGAACACCGGGGAGCTGTTTTTT. The gene calls are TRBV20-1 and TRBJ2-2, with D possibly being TRBD2 (5 bases). Germline CDR1 reads DFQATT; CDR2 reads SNEGSKA (reference sequence). The V gene lost 0 bases and the J gene lost 1 base, with 12 bases spanning the gap. CDR3 length: 16 residues.

This clonotype was picked up many times. This sequence joins TRBV29-1 and TRBJ2-2, with no clear D. The germline V gene has CDR1 SQVTM and CDR2 ANQGSEA. The CDR3 runs to 15 residues. Trimming took off 0 bases at V and 3 bases at J, with 11 bases between the two ends. CDR3 DNA: TGCAGCGTTGAAGATGGGGTCGGGTACACCGGGGAGCTGTTTTTT. Translation gives CSVEDGVGYTGELFF.

This clonotype has more than one count but fewer than ten. The chain couples TRBV6-1 to TRBJ2-7, with a weak D call TRBD2 (5 bases). Trimming cost V 5 bases and J 0 bases, with 17 bases left between them. The germline V gene has CDR1 MNHNS and CDR2 SASEGT. The CDR3 consists of 16 residues. Written as DNA, the CDR3 is TGTGCCAGCAGTCAACATGCGGGTATGAGCTCCTACGAGCAGTACTTC. Encoded protein: CASSQHAGMSSYEQYF.

The chain links TRBV18 to TRBJ2-7; tentative D call: TRBD1 (6 bases). This CDR3 is built from 15 residues. Trimming took 6 bases from V and 4 from J, leaving 19 bases between them. Germline assignment: CDR1 KGHSH and CDR2 LQKENI. Here the CDR3 reads CASSQQQGSGYEQYF. The CDR3 nucleotides are TGTGCCAGCTCCCAACAACAGGGTTCTGGATACGAGCAGTACTTC. The variable domain in full, completed from reference TRBV18 and TRBJ2-7, reads NAGVMQNPRHLVRRRGQEARLRCSPMKGHSHVYWYRQLPEEGLKFMVYLQKENIIDESGMPKERFSAEFPKEGPSILRIQQVVRGDSAAYFCASSQQQGSGYEQYFGPGTRLTVT.

This clonotype showed up many times. This chain links TRBV5-1 with TRBJ1-4; D is possibly TRBD1 (5 bases). This CDR3 is 16 amino acids long. CDR1 is SGHRS, CDR2 YFSETQ, per germline. V was trimmed by 3 bases and J by 7 bases, leaving 19 bases between them. This CDR3 reads CASSSNGGMDGEKLFF. CDR3 sequence (DNA): TGCGCCAGCAGCTCAAACGGGGGAATGGACGGTGAAAAACTGTTTTTT.

This clonotype was picked up a small number of times. The chain couples TRBV10-3 to TRBJ2-5; tentative D call: TRBD2 (5 bases). The V gene's germline CDR1 is ENHRY and CDR2 SYGVKD. V was pared by 8 bases and J by 5 bases, with 12 bases between. The CDR3 loop spans 12 amino acids. The CDR3 DNA is TGTGCCATCTCCGACGGGATGGAGACCCAGTACTTC. Translation gives CAISDGMETQYF.

The J gene is TRBJ2-7, the V gene TRBV5-6; D not certain. The CDR3 covers 11 residues. V lost 4 bases, J lost 7 bases, and 9 bases lay in between. Germline lookup yields CDR1 SGHDT and CDR2 YYEEEE. CDR3 nucleotides: TGTGCCAGCAGCATTCTGGGGGAGCAGTACTTC. This encodes CASSILGEQYF. Variable domain in full (rest from reference TRBV5-6 and TRBJ2-7): DAGVTQSPTHLIKTRGQQVTLRCSPKSGHDTVSWYQQALGQGPQFIFQYYEEEERQRGNFPDRFSGHQFPNYSSELNVNALLLGDSALYLCASSILGEQYFGPGTRLTVT.

The CDR3: CAFWGSYGYTF. The DNA of the CDR3 is TGTGCCTTCTGGGGATCCTATGGCTACACCTTC. The V and J genes are TRBV30 and TRBJ1-2; D gene ambiguous. This CDR3 is 11 amino acids long. Germline V gene lookup returns CDR1 GTSNPN and CDR2 SVGIG (reference sequence). V was clipped by 7 bases and J by 4 bases, with 10 bases between them.

The chain is built from TRBV28 and TRBJ2-6; no clear D. V gave up 1 base and J gave up 0 bases, with 7 bases separating them. This CDR3 spans 16 amino acids. Per the germline V gene, CDR1 is MDHEN and CDR2 is SYDVKM. DNA for the CDR3: TGTGCCAGCAGTTTATACATAAGCTCTGGGGCCAACGTCCTGACTTTC. Translating it yields CASSLYISSGANVLTF.

This chain connects TRBV5-1 to TRBJ2-5; possibly TRBD1 for D (5 bases). The V end lost 5 bases, the J end lost 5 bases, and 16 bases lay between the germline ends. The CDR3 extends over 14 amino acids. Germline lookup yields CDR1 SGHRS and CDR2 YFSETQ. CDR3 DNA: TGCGCCAGCAGGTTTTGGGGCACGGCGGAGACCCAGTACTTC. As protein: CASRFWGTAETQYF.

This clonotype was observed a few times. The chain carries TRBV20-1 and TRBJ2-4; weak D call: TRBD1 (5 bases). The V end lost 7 bases, the J end lost 0 bases, and 16 bases lay between the germline ends. CDR3 length equals 15 residues. Germline CDR1 reads DFQATT; CDR2 reads SNEGSKA (reference sequence). The CDR3 sequence is CSGGYRLLAKNIQYF. For the CDR3, the DNA is TGCAGTGGGGGTTACAGGTTACTAGCCAAAAACATTCAGTACTTC.

This clonotype was picked up a small number of times. V and J are TRBV6-2 or TRBV6-3 and TRBJ1-5; 7 bases agree with TRBD1. The CDR3 consists of 15 residues. V gave up 6 bases and J gave up 1 base; unmatched junction bases: 6. Germline assignment: CDR1 MNHEY and CDR2 SVGEGT. In DNA, the CDR3 is TGTGCCAGCAGATTACAGGGGTTGAGCAATCAGCCCCAGCATTTT. The encoded protein is CASRLQGLSNQPQHF.

The gene calls are TRBV28 and TRBJ1-3; D not resolved. In germline, CDR1 is MDHEN, CDR2 SYDVKM. This CDR3 region has 13 residues. V gave up 4 bases and J gave up 6 bases, with 10 bases separating them. The CDR3 bases are TGTGCCAGCAGTTCAACTCCCGAAAACACCATATATTTT. Protein product: CASSSTPENTIYF. The whole variable domain, filled in from reference TRBV28 and TRBJ1-3, reads DVKVTQSSRYLVKRTGEKVFLECVQDMDHENMFWYRQDPGLGLRLIYFSYDVKMKEKGDIPEGYSVSREKKERFSLILESASTNQTSMYLCASSSTPENTIYFGEGSWLTVV.

This clonotype was observed a handful of times. V and J are TRBV4-2 and TRBJ2-5; perhaps D is TRBD1 or TRBD2 (5 bases each). V was pared by 3 bases and J by 4 bases, with 12 bases between. The CDR3 is 14 residues long. The V gene's germline CDR1 is LGHNA and CDR2 YNFKEQ. CDR3 bases: TGTGCCAGCAGCCAGGATACCGGGACAGAGACCCAGTACTTC. This codes for CASSQDTGTETQYF.

This clonotype came up a few times. The rearrangement joins TRBV3-1 to TRBJ1-1, with D possibly matching TRBD1 (6 bases). CDR1 is LGHDT and CDR2 is YNNKEL in the germline V gene (reference sequence). The CDR3 is 18 amino acids. Trimming removed 1 base at V and 0 bases at J, with 18 bases between. The DNA for the CDR3 is TGTGCCAGCAGCCAAGTTCAGGGGCAGACACGAATGAACACTGAAGCTTTCTTT. Protein product: CASSQVQGQTRMNTEAFF.

This clonotype was counted between two and nine times. This chain connects TRBV5-6 to TRBJ1-2, with TRBD1 identical over 10 bases. Germline V gene lookup returns CDR1 SGHDT and CDR2 YYEEEE. The V segment lost 2 bases and the J segment 4 bases; nucleotides outside the gene matches: 17. The CDR3 has 19 amino acids. CDR3 sequence (DNA): TGTGCCAGCAGCTTCCCGGCTTCGGGACAGGGGATCAAGGGCTATGGCTACACCTTC. As protein: CASSFPASGQGIKGYGYTF.

This clonotype was picked up a small number of times. This chain connects TRBV7-9 to TRBJ2-5; TRBD1 matches 7 bases. The CDR3 runs 16 residues. CDR1 SEHNR and CDR2 FQNEAQ come from the germline V gene (reference sequence). Trimming removed 4 bases from V and 3 bases from J; junction bases left unmatched: 11. The CDR3 protein is CASSSPGTELKETQYF. The CDR3 region has the DNA TGTGCCAGCAGCTCGCCCGGGACAGAGCTAAAAGAGACCCAGTACTTC. The full variable domain, in which reference TRBV7-9 and TRBJ2-5 provide the parts outside the CDR3, is DTGVSQNPRHKITKRGQNVTFRCDPISEHNRLYWYRQTLGQGPEFLTYFQNEAQLEKSRLLSDRFSAERPKGSFSTLEIQRTEQGDSAMYLCASSSPGTELKETQYFGPGTRLLVL.

The chain is built from TRBV30 and TRBJ1-3; D unresolved. V was pared by 5 bases and J by 0 bases, with 14 bases between. Germline V gene sequence: CDR1 GTSNPN, CDR2 SVGIG (reference sequence). The CDR3 covers 15 residues. The CDR3 protein is CAWAMRGNSGNTIYF. In DNA form, the CDR3 reads TGTGCCTGGGCGATGCGGGGAAACTCTGGAAACACCATATATTTT.

This clonotype was seen many times. The V call is TRBV5-6, the J call TRBJ1-1; 9 nucleotides match TRBD1. J was trimmed by 6 bases and V by 4 bases; bases with no gene match: 10. This CDR3 is 15 amino acids long. The germline gives CDR1 SGHDT, CDR2 YYEEEE. The CDR3 DNA reads TGTGCCAGCAGCCCGGACAGGGGTCGCGGCCCTGAAGCTTTCTTT. Protein: CASSPDRGRGPEAFF.

DNA for the CDR3: TGTGCCAGCGCTCTACGGACAGGTACGAATGAGCAGTTCTTC. Its protein is CASALRTGTNEQFF. The chain uses TRBV6-2 or TRBV6-3 and TRBJ2-1; 7 bases are a match to TRBD1. Losses at the gene ends were 8 bases for V and 7 bases for J; bases not matched to a gene: 11. This CDR3 has 14 residues. Per the germline V gene, CDR1 is MNHEY and CDR2 is SVGEGT.

This clonotype was observed at least ten times. The rearrangement uses TRBV5-1 and TRBJ1-3, with 9 bases aligning to TRBD1. This CDR3 spans 16 amino acids. CDR1 and CDR2 (germline): SGHRS, YFSETQ. Trimming removed 4 bases from V and 0 bases from J; junction bases left unmatched: 5. The CDR3 region has the DNA TGCGCCAGCAGCGGGGGACAGGGAACCTCTGGAAACACCATATATTTT. Translated: CASSGGQGTSGNTIYF.

This clonotype was seen a few times. In DNA form, the CDR3 reads TGTGCCAGCAGCTTGGGGATACAGATCCATCCACAAGAGACCCAGTACTTC. Translated: CASSLGIQIHPQETQYF. The chain has TRBV5-5 and TRBJ2-5, with unresolved D. This CDR3 comprises 17 residues. Germline V CDR1 and CDR2: SGHKS, YYEKEE (reference sequence). V lost 0 bases to trimming and J lost 2 bases, with 17 bases between them.

This clonotype was detected ten times or more. The V gene is TRBV4-2, the J gene TRBJ1-2; a weak D match, TRBD1 (5 bases). The ends were cut back, 0 bases at V and 4 bases at J, with 18 bases in the middle. The germline gives CDR1 LGHNA, CDR2 YNFKEQ. The CDR3 is made up of 17 amino acids. In DNA, the CDR3 is TGTGCCAGCAGCCAAGAGGGGGGGAGGCAGGGCGGCTATGGCTACACCTTC. Protein sequence: CASSQEGGRQGGYGYTF.

Many counts were recorded for this clonotype. The V and J genes are TRBV20-1 and TRBJ2-3; D gene ambiguous. The CDR3 covers 12 residues. Germline V gene lookup returns CDR1 DFQATT and CDR2 SNEGSKA (reference sequence). Trimming left V 4 bases short and J 6 bases short, with 11 bases between. The CDR3 spells CSATERRDTQYF. CDR3 coding DNA: TGCAGTGCTACCGAACGAAGGGATACGCAGTATTTT.